The 15 T cell receptor beta chains presented below share a single source sample, sequenced in a study of control samples from healthy donors and cancer patients. The repertoire was sequenced with immunoSEQ multiplex PCR; TCRdb's copy has only in-frame clones and lacks some. The sample yields some 160,000 clones, roughly 89% seen once. The sample taken for sequencing was blood. These receptors were obtained from a man aged 25 to 40 in good health.

The count of this clone is one. The chain joins TRBV4-3 to TRBJ1-5; no clear D. Between the trimmed V and J ends, which lost 0 bases and 5 bases, there was a span of 14 bases. The germline CDR1 and CDR2 sequences are LGHNA and YSLEER. This CDR3 has 16 amino acids. The CDR3 spells CASSQDLAERYQPQHF. The CDR3 DNA follows: TGCGCCAGCAGCCAAGATCTGGCAGAGAGATATCAGCCCCAGCATTTT.

The chain couples TRBV6-5 to TRBJ1-6; D gene ambiguous. This CDR3 comprises 12 residues. Trimming cost V 5 bases and J 10 bases, with 9 bases left between them. Germline assignment: CDR1 MNHEY and CDR2 SVGAGI. The CDR3 DNA sequence: TGTGCCAGCAGTCCTGGTAGATCACCCCTCCACTTT. Its translation is CASSPGRSPLHF.

The rearrangement uses TRBV5-1 and TRBJ1-1, with 9 bases aligning to TRBD1. This CDR3 comprises 15 residues. Germline V gene lookup returns CDR1 SGHRS and CDR2 YFSETQ. With 4 bases clipped from V and 1 base from J, the junction kept 5 bases outside the gene matches. CDR3 bases: TGCGCCAGCAGCCCCCTACAGGGGGCGAACACTGAAGCTTTCTTT. Encoded protein: CASSPLQGANTEAFF.

The J gene is TRBJ1-5, the V gene TRBV7-8; D unresolved. The CDR3 spans 16 residues. Per germline, CDR1 SGHVS and CDR2 FQNEAQ. Trimming took 1 base from V and 5 from J, leaving 15 bases between them. The CDR3 bases are TGTGCCAGCAGCTTAGAGTTGAGGGAAAATTATCAGCCCCAGCATTTT. Translating gives CASSLELRENYQPQHF. Drawing the rest from reference TRBV7-8 and TRBJ1-5, the complete variable domain is GAGVSQSPRYKVAKRGQDVALRCDPISGHVSLFWYQQALGQGPEFLTYFQNEAQLDKSGLPSDRFFAERPEGSVSTLKIQRTQQEDSAVYLCASSLELRENYQPQHFGDGTRLSIL.

The rearrangement joins TRBV13 to TRBJ2-5; 7 bases align to TRBD2. Per the germline V gene, CDR1 is PRHDT and CDR2 is FYEKMQ (reference sequence). This CDR3 is built from 15 residues. The V and J ends lost 1 base and 4 bases, in that order; junction bases with no gene match: 6. In nucleotides, the CDR3 is TGTGCCAGCAGCTTAGACGGGGGGTCGGCAGAGACCCAGTACTTC. Protein sequence: CASSLDGGSAETQYF. Variable domain in full (rest from reference TRBV13 and TRBJ2-5): AAGVIQSPRHLIKEKRETATLKCYPIPRHDTVYWYQQGPGQDPQFLISFYEKMQSDKGSIPDRFSAQQFSDYHSELNMSSLELGDSALYFCASSLDGGSAETQYFGPGTRLLVL.

The V gene is TRBV6-2 or TRBV6-3, the J gene TRBJ2-5; TRBD2 is a possible D gene (6 bases). The germline gives CDR1 MNHEY, CDR2 SVGEGT. The CDR3 contains 14 residues. V lost 2 bases and J lost 4, with 11 bases in between. CDR3 loop: CASSYRLGLETQYF. In DNA, the CDR3 is TGTGCCAGCAGTTACAGACTAGGTTTAGAGACCCAGTACTTC.

The chain combines TRBV30 with TRBJ1-2, with a weak D call TRBD1 (5 bases). Germline CDR1 is GTSNPN and CDR2 is SVGIG (reference sequence). The CDR3 spans 13 residues. Trimming pared 1 base from V and 7 bases from J, leaving 13 bases between. CDR3 sequence reads: CAWSDGQFRGYTF. Here the CDR3 DNA reads TGTGCCTGGAGTGATGGACAATTTCGTGGCTACACCTTC. Together with reference TRBV30 and TRBJ1-2, the CDR3 gives the full variable domain: SQTIHQWPATLVQPVGSPLSLECTVEGTSNPNLYWYRQAAGRGLQLLFYSVGIGQISSEVPQNLSASRPQDRQFILSSKKLLLSDSGFYLCAWSDGQFRGYTFGSGTRLTVV.

This chain connects TRBV4-1 to TRBJ2-7; TRBD1 matches 9 bases. There are 14 residues in the CDR3. The V gene end was trimmed by 4 bases and the J gene end by 3 bases; junction bases not matched to a gene: 4. Germline V gene sequence: CDR1 MGHRA, CDR2 YSYEKL. The CDR3 loop reads CASSPLGQGYEQYF. In nucleotides, the CDR3 is TGCGCCAGCAGCCCATTGGGACAGGGCTACGAGCAGTACTTC.

This chain uses TRBV5-6 with TRBJ1-1; D is possibly TRBD1 (6 bases). V was shortened by 6 bases and J by 6 bases, with 15 bases between the two germline ends. Germline V lookup: CDR1 SGHDT, CDR2 YYEEEE. The CDR3 length is 13 residues. The CDR3 sequence is CASIQTGFSEAFF. The CDR3 DNA reads TGTGCCAGCATTCAAACAGGGTTCTCTGAAGCTTTCTTT. Full variable domain (missing parts from reference TRBV5-6 and TRBJ1-1): DAGVTQSPTHLIKTRGQQVTLRCSPKSGHDTVSWYQQALGQGPQFIFQYYEEEERQRGNFPDRFSGHQFPNYSSELNVNALLLGDSALYLCASIQTGFSEAFFGQGTRLTVV.

The chain couples TRBV19 to TRBJ2-3; TRBD2 is a possible D gene (5 bases). The V end lost 3 bases, the J end lost 0 bases, and 13 bases lay between the germline ends. The CDR3 has 16 amino acids. Germline V gene sequence: CDR1 LNHDA, CDR2 SQIVND (reference sequence). In DNA, the CDR3 is TGTGCCAGTAGTATTCGAAGCGGAGCTAGCACAGATACGCAGTATTTT. Translated, it gives CASSIRSGASTDTQYF.

V gene TRBV6-5 combines with J gene TRBJ1-3, with TRBD1 matching over 7 bases. Looked up from germline, CDR1 is MNHEY and CDR2 is SVGAGI. With V trimmed by 5 bases and J by 4 bases, 5 bases remained unmatched. The CDR3 is 14 residues long. CDR3 sequence reads: CASSRGGYGNTIYF. The CDR3 region has the DNA TGTGCCAGCAGTAGAGGGGGCTACGGAAACACCATATATTTT.

V is TRBV9 and J is TRBJ2-3; D might be TRBD1 (6 bases). Germline V gives CDR1 SGDLS, CDR2 YYNGEE. This CDR3 spans 15 amino acids. V was trimmed by 4 bases and J by 5 bases, leaving 17 bases between them. CDR3 DNA: TGTGCCAGCAGCCCAGGCAGCTCACAGGGAGATACGCAGTATTTT. Translating gives CASSPGSSQGDTQYF.

This clone occurred a few times. V usage is TRBV6-4 and J usage is TRBJ2-2; D might be TRBD1 (6 bases). The CDR3 length is 22 residues. Germline V gene lookup returns CDR1 MRHNA and CDR2 SNTAGT. Trimming took 2 bases from V and 9 from J, leaving 37 bases between them. The CDR3 reads CASSDGLLAYGVGQRDCRELFF. The DNA for the CDR3 is TGTGCCAGCAGTGACGGTTTGTTGGCGTACGGAGTCGGACAGAGAGACTGTAGGGAGCTGTTTTTT.

V is TRBV7-9 and J is TRBJ1-6; D is unresolved. Germline CDR1 and CDR2: SEHNR and FQNEAQ (reference sequence). This CDR3 is 16 amino acids long. Trimming left V 3 bases short and J 6 bases short, with 15 bases between. CDR3 sequence reads: CASSLTTWGGNSPLHF. CDR3 DNA sequence: TGTGCCAGCAGCTTGACGACTTGGGGAGGTAATTCACCCCTCCACTTT. The full variable domain, rest sourced from reference TRBV7-9 and TRBJ1-6, is DTGVSQNPRHKITKRGQNVTFRCDPISEHNRLYWYRQTLGQGPEFLTYFQNEAQLEKSRLLSDRFSAERPKGSFSTLEIQRTEQGDSAMYLCASSLTTWGGNSPLHFGNGTRLTVT.

This clone is a singleton in its sample. The chain has TRBV18 and TRBJ2-5; weak D call: TRBD2 (5 bases). Germline lookup yields CDR1 KGHSH and CDR2 LQKENI. CDR3 length: 15 amino acids. V was trimmed by 0 bases and J by 7 bases, leaving 15 bases between them. The CDR3 DNA is TGTGCCAGCTCACCACCGGCCGGGATTACGGCGACCCAGTACTTC. Protein sequence: CASSPPAGITATQYF.